This T cell receptor beta chain derives from a study of early T cells in non-severe SARS-CoV-2 infection. Turning to the study itself: Investigators sequenced bulk RNA drawn from unsorted whole blood, and chains remained unpaired. Findings of the study overall: Missing private and CD4 specificities, VDJdb matching favored anti-spike CD8 responses.

The CDR3 is made up of 14 amino acids. Trimming removed 3 bases from V and 4 bases from J, with 11 bases in between. CDR1 is LNHDA and CDR2 is SQIVND in the germline V gene (reference sequence). This clonotype was picked up many times. The antigen is not known. Unique molecular identifiers were affixed to single, distinct cDNA molecules. MiXCR, applied by TCRdb to the 5' RACE reads, yields one record per CDR3 protein. The sample has around 40,000 distinct CDR3 sequences; approximately 5.9% are singletons. J is TRBJ2-3 and V is TRBV19; D call uncertain. The sequenced sample was whole blood. This sequence was found in an adult who was a healthcare worker with PCR-confirmed SARS-CoV-2 infection or an uninfected control (not recorded which). In nucleotides, the CDR3 is TGTGCCAGTAGTATTAGGCTTGGCGCAGATACGCAGTATTTT. Residues: CASSIRLGADTQYF.